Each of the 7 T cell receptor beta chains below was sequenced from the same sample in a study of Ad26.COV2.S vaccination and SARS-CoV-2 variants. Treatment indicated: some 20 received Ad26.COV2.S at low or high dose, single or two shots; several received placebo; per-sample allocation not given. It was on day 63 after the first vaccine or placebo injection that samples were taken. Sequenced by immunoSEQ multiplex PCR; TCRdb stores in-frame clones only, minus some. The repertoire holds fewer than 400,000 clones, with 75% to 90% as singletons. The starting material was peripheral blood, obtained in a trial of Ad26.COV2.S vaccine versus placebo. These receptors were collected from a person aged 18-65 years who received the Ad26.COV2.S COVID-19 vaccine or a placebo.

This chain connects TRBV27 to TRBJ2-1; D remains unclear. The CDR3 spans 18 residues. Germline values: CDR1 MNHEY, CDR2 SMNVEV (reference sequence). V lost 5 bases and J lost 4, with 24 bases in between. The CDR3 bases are TGTGCCAGCAGTAGAAAGGGCCACACCCCTGTTGGGTACAATGAGCAGTTCTTC. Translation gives CASSRKGHTPVGYNEQFF.

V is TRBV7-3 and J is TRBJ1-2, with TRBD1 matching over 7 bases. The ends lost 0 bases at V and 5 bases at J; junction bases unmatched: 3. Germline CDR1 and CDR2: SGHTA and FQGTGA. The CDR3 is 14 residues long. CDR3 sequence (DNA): TGTGCCAGCAGCTTAACAGGGGGCGATTATGGCTACACCTTC. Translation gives CASSLTGGDYGYTF.

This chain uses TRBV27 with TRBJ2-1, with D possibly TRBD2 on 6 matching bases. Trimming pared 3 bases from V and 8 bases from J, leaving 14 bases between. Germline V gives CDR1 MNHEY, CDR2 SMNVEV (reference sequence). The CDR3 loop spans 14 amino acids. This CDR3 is CASSFGGTSDEQFF. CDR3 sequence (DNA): TGTGCCAGCAGTTTCGGCGGGACCTCCGATGAGCAGTTCTTC.

This chain's CDR3 is CASSFLSGSQINEQFF. The CDR3 DNA sequence: TGTGCCAGCAGTTTCCTGAGCGGGAGTCAAATTAATGAGCAGTTCTTC. The chain has TRBV27 and TRBJ2-1; 8 bases fit TRBD2. With 3 bases clipped from V and 7 bases from J, the junction kept 11 bases outside the gene matches. Per the germline V gene, CDR1 is MNHEY and CDR2 is SMNVEV (reference sequence). The CDR3 loop spans 16 amino acids.

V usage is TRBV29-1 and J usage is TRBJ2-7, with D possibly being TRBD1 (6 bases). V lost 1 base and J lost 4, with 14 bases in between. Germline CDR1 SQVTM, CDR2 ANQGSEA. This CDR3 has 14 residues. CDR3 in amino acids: CSVEADSEGYEQYF. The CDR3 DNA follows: TGCAGCGTTGAAGCGGACAGTGAGGGATACGAGCAGTACTTC.

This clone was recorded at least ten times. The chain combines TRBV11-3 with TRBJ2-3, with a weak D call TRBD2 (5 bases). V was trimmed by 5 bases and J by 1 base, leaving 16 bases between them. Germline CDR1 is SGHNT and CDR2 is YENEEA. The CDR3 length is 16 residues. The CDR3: CASSPSMGAGTDTQYF. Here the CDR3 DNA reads TGTGCCAGCAGCCCCTCAATGGGAGCGGGCACAGATACGCAGTATTTT.

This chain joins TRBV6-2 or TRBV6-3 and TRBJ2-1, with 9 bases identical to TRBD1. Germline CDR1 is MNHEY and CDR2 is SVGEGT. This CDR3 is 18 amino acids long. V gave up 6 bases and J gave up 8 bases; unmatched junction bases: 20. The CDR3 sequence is CASSKRSGQGYRRYEQFF. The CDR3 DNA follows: TGTGCCAGCAGCAAACGATCGGGACAGGGTTACAGAAGGTATGAGCAGTTCTTC.